The 13 T cell receptor beta chains reported below all come from one sample, sequenced in a study of shared clonotypes between healthy human individuals. Naive CD8 cells were CD45RO-negative, positively selected for CCR7, excluding terminally differentiated effector memory CD45RA+ cells. The protocol was immunoSEQ multiplex PCR, while the TCRdb copy is restricted to in-frame clones and leaves out a portion. The sample contains 2 million to 2.5 million clones, approximately 94% of which appear only once. Sample: naive CD8+ T cells from PBMCs. The receptors were sampled from a man between 18 and 29 years old in good health. Some clones in this sample may be carry-over from other donors' samples.

Of note for this clone: The sample has other DNA sequences that encode this CDR3 too. This chain links TRBV27 with TRBJ2-7; a weak D match, TRBD2 (6 bases). The CDR3 runs to 14 residues. V lost 5 bases and J 1 base, leaving 12 bases between the germline ends. CDR1 MNHEY and CDR2 SMNVEV come from the germline V gene (reference sequence). The CDR3 DNA reads TGTGCCAGCAGTCCCCGACTAGGTTCCTACGAGCAGTACTTC. Its translation is CASSPRLGSYEQYF.

In this sample, this clone turned up once. V is TRBV27 and J is TRBJ2-5, with TRBD1 matching over 10 bases. J lost 5 bases, V lost 2 bases, and 5 bases had no gene match. Germline CDR1 reads MNHEY; CDR2 reads SMNVEV (reference sequence). The CDR3 is 15 amino acids. The chain's CDR3 is CASSLTGQGWETQYF. In DNA, the CDR3 is TGTGCCAGCAGTTTAACGGGACAGGGGTGGGAGACCCAGTACTTC.

This chain connects TRBV27 to TRBJ1-2; D uncertain. The CDR3 contains 15 residues. Between the trimmed V and J ends, which lost 2 bases and 3 bases, there was a span of 13 bases. CDR1 is MNHEY and CDR2 is SMNVEV in the germline V gene (reference sequence). This CDR3 is CASSLGYGVDYGYTF. For the CDR3, the DNA is TGTGCCAGCAGTTTAGGGTACGGCGTCGACTATGGCTACACCTTC.

This chain connects TRBV5-1 to TRBJ2-7, with D tentatively TRBD2 (6 bases). The CDR3 sequence is 15 residues long. Looked up from germline, CDR1 is SGHRS and CDR2 is YFSETQ. V dropped 0 bases and J dropped 3 bases, with 13 bases sitting between them. The CDR3 sequence: CASSLAGDSYYEQYF. The CDR3, as DNA: TGCGCCAGCAGCTTGGCCGGGGACTCTTACTACGAGCAGTACTTC.

J is TRBJ2-3 and V is TRBV11-2; D not resolved. CDR3 length equals 12 residues. CDR1 is SGHAT and CDR2 is FQNNGV in the germline V gene. The ends were cut back, 4 bases at V and 8 bases at J, with 10 bases in the middle. The CDR3 DNA sequence: TGTGCCAGCAGCTCCGGGCTAGGTACGCAGTATTTT. Translated: CASSSGLGTQYF.

Regarding this clone: Distinct nucleotide sequences in the sample also encode this CDR3. This chain uses TRBV19 with TRBJ1-1; possibly TRBD1 for D (5 bases). The CDR3 has 12 amino acids. V was cut by 6 bases and J by 4 bases, with 9 bases left in between. The germline V gene has CDR1 LNHDA and CDR2 SQIVND (reference sequence). Written as DNA, the CDR3 is TGTGCCAGTAGCATCGACAGCACTGAAGCTTTCTTT. Translated: CASSIDSTEAFF.

The rearrangement joins TRBV7-8 to TRBJ2-3; D is unclear. The CDR3 runs 14 residues. Germline V gene data show CDR1 as SGHVS and CDR2 as FQNEAQ. The germline V and J ends were trimmed by 2 bases and 5 bases, with 11 bases remaining between them. CDR3 DNA: TGTGCCAGCAGCTTAAAGGCACTACAAGATACGCAGTATTTT. It translates to CASSLKALQDTQYF.

The chain links TRBV4-1 to TRBJ1-5; D might be TRBD1 (6 bases). Trimming cost V 1 base and J 0 bases, with 7 bases left between them. CDR1 is MGHRA and CDR2 is YSYEKL in the germline V gene. This CDR3 contains 15 residues. As DNA, the CDR3 is TGCGCCAGCAGCCAAGTGGGACATAGCAATCAGCCCCAGCATTTT. Its protein is CASSQVGHSNQPQHF.

V is TRBV13 and J is TRBJ2-5; TRBD1 agrees at 8 bases. Germline assignment: CDR1 PRHDT and CDR2 FYEKMQ (reference sequence). This CDR3 comprises 17 residues. The V segment lost 2 bases and the J segment 1 base; nucleotides outside the gene matches: 9. CDR3 coding DNA: TGTGCCAGCAGCTTACGGGGACAGGACGCACGCCAAGAGACCCAGTACTTC. Encoded protein: CASSLRGQDARQETQYF.

This clone came up once. This chain joins TRBV28 and TRBJ2-3; 7 bases fit TRBD2. J lost 5 bases, V lost 5 bases, and 13 bases had no gene match. The germline gives CDR1 MDHEN, CDR2 SYDVKM. This CDR3 is built from 16 residues. CDR3 nucleotides: TGTGCCAGCAGTCTCCCCATGGCGGGAGTGGTAGATACGCAGTATTTT. Protein: CASSLPMAGVVDTQYF.

In DNA form, the CDR3 reads TGCGCCAGCAGCCACGGACAGGTGAACACTGAAGCTTTCTTT. Its translation is CASSHGQVNTEAFF. V is TRBV4-1 and J is TRBJ1-1; 7 positions match TRBD1. V lost 3 bases to trimming and J lost 0 bases; unmatched junction nucleotides: 1. CDR3 length: 14 amino acids. The germline V gene encodes CDR1 MGHRA and CDR2 YSYEKL.

The gene calls are TRBV4-3 and TRBJ1-1; D perhaps matches TRBD1 (5 bases). Per the germline V gene, CDR1 is LGHNA and CDR2 is YSLEER. This CDR3 contains 18 residues. The V end lost 0 bases, the J end lost 5 bases, and 22 bases lay between the germline ends. CDR3 in amino acids: CASSQEGERYGGRTEAFF. DNA of the CDR3: TGCGCCAGCAGCCAAGAAGGGGAAAGGTACGGGGGAAGGACTGAAGCTTTCTTT.

This clone showed up just a few times. This chain joins TRBV30 and TRBJ1-1, with D uncertain. Germline V gene sequence: CDR1 GTSNPN, CDR2 SVGIG (reference sequence). The CDR3 runs 11 residues. The V gene lost 7 bases and the J gene lost 0 bases, with 6 bases spanning the gap. DNA of the CDR3: TGTGCCTTCGGGGTGAACACTGAAGCTTTCTTT. Translation: CAFGVNTEAFF.